The present T cell receptor (beta chain) was sequenced within a study of CD8 T cells in Susac syndrome. Trimming took 5 bases from V and 3 from J, leaving 8 bases between them. Germline V gene lookup returns CDR1 SGHAT and CDR2 FQNNGV. The CDR3 loop spans 12 amino acids. After extraction with the RNeasy kit, roughly 0.45 to 1 ug of the RNA was reverse transcribed using random hexamers. Each CDR3 protein gets one entry after TCRdb re-called the immunoSEQ multiplex PCR reads with MiXCR. The table records hundreds of thousands of distinct CDR3 sequences, approximately 85% of them present only once. The receptor was derived from a human donor with multiple sclerosis. The genes are TRBV11-2 and TRBJ2-7; D is ambiguous. Sequenced sample: CD8+ T cells from PBMCs. The CDR3 nucleotides read TGTGCCAGCAGCCCCCCCGACTACGAGCAGTACTTC. Its protein is CASSPPDYEQYF.